The 31 T cell receptor beta chains listed next were all sequenced from one sample in a study of blood T cell repertoires in COVID-19. The assay was immunoSEQ multiplex PCR, and TCRdb's table has in-frame clones only and misses some. Seen here are some 120,000 clones, 85% to 90% observed once, and the top ten hold roughly 0.94%. Sequencing was carried out using peripheral blood. The receptors originated from a woman in her fifties or sixties with active or convalescent COVID-19.

The V gene is TRBV12-3 or TRBV12-4, the J gene TRBJ1-2; D gene unclear. Trimming took 10 bases from V and 7 from J, leaving 10 bases between them. The CDR3 consists of 10 residues. This chain's CDR3 is CATTPGGYTF. CDR3 sequence (DNA): TGTGCCACCACACCGGGTGGCTACACCTTC.

The chain employs TRBV28 and TRBJ2-1; possible D gene TRBD2, 5 bases. CDR3 length: 14 residues. The V gene's germline CDR1 is MDHEN and CDR2 SYDVKM. Trimming pared 5 bases from V and 6 bases from J, leaving 14 bases between. CDR3 DNA sequence: TGTGCCAGCAGTCCCTCTGGGGAGATCAATGAGCAGTTCTTC. Its translation: CASSPSGEINEQFF.

The gene calls are TRBV4-3 and TRBJ2-5; a weak D match, TRBD1 (6 bases). V was pared by 4 bases and J by 5 bases, with 11 bases between. Germline CDR1 is LGHNA and CDR2 is YSLEER. This CDR3 contains 13 residues. CDR3 sequence: CASSLERGETQYF. CDR3 nucleotides: TGCGCCAGCAGCCTCGAGAGGGGGGAGACCCAGTACTTC.

The chain uses TRBV3-1 (or the pseudogene TRBV3-2) and TRBJ2-4; TRBD1 might be the D (6 bases). V was shortened by 4 bases and J by 1 base, with 17 bases between the two germline ends. The CDR3 covers 17 residues. CDR1 is LGHDT and CDR2 is YNNKEL in the germline V gene (reference sequence). CDR3 sequence reads: CASSRPTGYGAKNIQYF. The CDR3 DNA reads TGTGCCAGCAGCCGACCTACAGGGTATGGCGCCAAAAACATTCAGTACTTC.

The gene calls are TRBV10-3 and TRBJ1-1; 9 nucleotides line up with TRBD1. Germline V lookup: CDR1 ENHRY, CDR2 SYGVKD. V gave up 6 bases and J gave up 3 bases; unmatched junction bases: 8. The CDR3 runs to 15 residues. Here the CDR3 reads CAIRGTGRIHTEAFF. CDR3 DNA sequence: TGTGCCATCAGAGGGACAGGGAGGATTCACACTGAAGCTTTCTTT.

The DNA for the CDR3 is TGTGCCAGCAGTTTATCGACAGGGCTGCAGTACTTC. It yields the protein CASSLSTGLQYF. This chain uses TRBV27 with TRBJ2-7; 7 bases match TRBD1. With 0 bases clipped from V and 9 bases from J, the junction kept 2 bases outside the gene matches. The CDR3 loop spans 12 amino acids. Germline assignment: CDR1 MNHEY and CDR2 SMNVEV (reference sequence).

The chain couples TRBV10-3 to TRBJ2-3, with 8 bases aligning to TRBD2. The germline gives CDR1 ENHRY, CDR2 SYGVKD. V lost 3 bases to trimming and J lost 14 bases; unmatched junction nucleotides: 10. The length of the CDR3 is 13 residues. CDR3 sequence reads: CAISDLGGGPGYF. The DNA for the CDR3 is TGTGCCATCAGTGATCTCGGGGGGGGCCCGGGGTATTTT.

The V call is TRBV28, the J call TRBJ2-7; D gene ambiguous. This CDR3 contains 12 residues. Germline V lookup: CDR1 MDHEN, CDR2 SYDVKM. V shed 4 bases and J shed 4 bases, with 8 bases lying between them. The CDR3 here is CASSSGLYEQYF. The CDR3 coding sequence is TGTGCCAGCAGTTCGGGTCTTTACGAGCAGTACTTC.

The CDR3 nucleotides are TGTGCCAGTAGTCCGGGGAACCGGGGGACGCAGTATTTT. It specifies CASSPGNRGTQYF. V is TRBV19 and J is TRBJ2-3; D possibly corresponds to TRBD2 (6 bases). Trimming removed 5 bases from V and 9 bases from J, with 15 bases in between. The CDR3 has 13 amino acids. Looked up from germline, CDR1 is LNHDA and CDR2 is SQIVND (reference sequence).

The rearrangement uses TRBV18 and TRBJ2-7; TRBD2 matches at 7 bases. This CDR3 is 16 amino acids long. J lost 2 bases, V lost 6 bases, and 13 bases had no gene match. Germline V CDR1 and CDR2: KGHSH, LQKENI. The CDR3 DNA reads as TGTGCCAGCTCTCCCGGGGGGAGCGGGACCCCCTACGAGCAGTACTTC. It codes for CASSPGGSGTPYEQYF.

V and J are TRBV6-4 and TRBJ2-2; 14 nucleotides match TRBD2. V lost 9 bases to trimming and J lost 5 bases; unmatched junction nucleotides: 14. Per the germline V gene, CDR1 is MRHNA and CDR2 is SNTAGT. The CDR3 loop spans 18 amino acids. The CDR3 sequence: CARIKGTSGGGWTGELFF. The DNA of the CDR3 is TGTGCCAGGATCAAAGGGACTAGCGGGGGCGGGTGGACCGGGGAGCTGTTTTTT.

This clone has just a few counts. The genes are TRBV28 and TRBJ1-5; TRBD1 matches at 9 bases. CDR3 length: 14 amino acids. V trimming: 3 bases; J trimming: 7 bases; junction bases outside the gene matches: 4. The germline V gene has CDR1 MDHEN and CDR2 SYDVKM. In DNA form, the CDR3 reads TGTGCCAGCAGTTTGAGTACAGGGGGCCAGCCCCAGCATTTT. Protein: CASSLSTGGQPQHF.

V gene TRBV10-3 combines with J gene TRBJ2-7, with 10 bases aligning to TRBD2. The CDR3 is 13 amino acids. Germline CDR1 is ENHRY and CDR2 is SYGVKD. V dropped 10 bases and J dropped 4; count of bases not matched to a gene: 7. The CDR3 reads CAKKGTSAYEQYF. The CDR3, as DNA: TGTGCCAAAAAGGGGACTAGCGCGTACGAGCAGTACTTC.

This chain joins TRBV7-3 and TRBJ1-4; TRBD1 matches at 8 bases. The V gene's germline CDR1 is SGHTA and CDR2 FQGTGA. J gave up 4 bases and V 6 bases, and 13 bases lay outside the gene matches. The CDR3 contains 17 residues. CDR3 nucleotide sequence: TGTGCCAGCAGTTCCAACAGGGGGATACTCGATAATGAAAAACTGTTTTTT. This codes for CASSSNRGILDNEKLFF.

J is TRBJ2-3 and V is TRBV28; the match to TRBD2 covers 11 bases. CDR1 is MDHEN and CDR2 is SYDVKM in the germline V gene. After removal of 5 bases from V and 7 bases from J, the junction contained 8 bases not matched to a gene. The CDR3 spans 15 residues. In nucleotides, the CDR3 is TGTGCCAGCAGTACTAGCGGGAGTGTTGTTTATACGCAGTATTTT. This encodes CASSTSGSVVYTQYF.

The chain is built from TRBV28 and TRBJ1-2; D possibly corresponds to TRBD1 (5 bases). Germline V gives CDR1 MDHEN, CDR2 SYDVKM. The length of the CDR3 is 17 residues. Trimming shortened V by 4 bases and J by 2 bases, and 20 bases separated the two germline ends. In DNA, the CDR3 is TGTGCCAGCAGTTCCGCAGGAGAAGGGGCTTACAACTATGGCTACACCTTC. Its protein product is CASSSAGEGAYNYGYTF.

This clone came up a few times. This chain connects TRBV2 to TRBJ2-7, with 7 nucleotides matching TRBD2. CDR3 length equals 17 residues. V shed 6 bases, J shed 0 bases, and the junction held 14 bases outside the gene matches. Looked up from germline, CDR1 is SNHLY and CDR2 is FYNNEI. This chain's CDR3 is CASREAGVFRSSYEQYF. The CDR3 bases are TGTGCCAGCAGGGAGGCGGGGGTGTTCCGGAGCTCCTACGAGCAGTACTTC.

A single count supports this clone. This chain uses TRBV25-1 with TRBJ1-4; perhaps TRBD1 as D (6 bases). The CDR3 contains 13 residues. Germline-derived CDR1 and CDR2 are MGHDK and SYGVNS. Trimming took off 1 base at V and 13 bases at J, with 13 bases between the two ends. The CDR3 sequence is CASSEWEGVVLFF. For the CDR3, the DNA is TGTGCCAGCAGTGAATGGGAGGGGGTTGTACTGTTTTTT.

The CDR3 loop is CASSPIGGYSHNEQFF. In DNA, the CDR3 is TGTGCCAGCTCACCGATCGGCGGATATTCCCACAATGAGCAGTTCTTC. The rearrangement links TRBV18 to TRBJ2-1; D gene ambiguous. CDR1 KGHSH and CDR2 LQKENI come from the germline V gene. The CDR3 sequence is 16 residues long. V lost 3 bases, J lost 5 bases, and 17 bases lay in between.

The V call is TRBV6-2 or TRBV6-3, the J call TRBJ2-1; the match to TRBD1 covers 10 bases. The CDR3 is 15 amino acids. V lost 2 bases and J lost 4; bases outside the gene matches: 2. In germline, CDR1 is MNHEY, CDR2 SVGEGT. The CDR3 is CASSYGTGEYNEQFF. The CDR3 DNA follows: TGTGCCAGCAGTTACGGGACAGGGGAGTACAATGAGCAGTTCTTC.

The J gene is TRBJ1-4, the V gene TRBV7-2, with D unresolved. With 5 bases removed from V and 7 bases from J, the gap between germline ends came to 8 bases. Germline V lookup: CDR1 SGHTA, CDR2 FQGNSA. The CDR3 covers 12 residues. The CDR3 nucleotides read TGTGCCAGCAGCCCGCCTAGTGAAAAACTGTTTTTT. Translating gives CASSPPSEKLFF.

A word on this clone: This sample also contains other DNA sequences that code for the same CDR3. The V gene is TRBV5-4, the J gene TRBJ1-1; a possible D gene is TRBD1 (5 bases). Between the trimmed V and J ends, which lost 4 bases and 1 base, there was a span of 8 bases. The CDR3 loop spans 13 amino acids. Germline V gives CDR1 SGHNT, CDR2 YYREEE (reference sequence). CDR3 loop: CASSIGQNTEAFF. The CDR3 bases are TGTGCCAGCAGCATAGGACAGAACACTGAAGCTTTCTTT.

The CDR3 nucleotides read TGTGCCAGTAGTCTAAGGACAGGGGCGGTGAACACTGAAGCTTTCTTT. Its translation: CASSLRTGAVNTEAFF. This chain joins TRBV19 and TRBJ1-1; 9 nucleotides line up with TRBD1. Germline V gene data show CDR1 as LNHDA and CDR2 as SQIVND (reference sequence). V lost 5 bases, J lost 0 bases, and 7 bases stayed unmatched. The CDR3 has 16 amino acids.

The chain links TRBV19 to TRBJ1-5, with 7 nucleotides matching TRBD1. The V gene end was trimmed by 4 bases and the J gene end by 5 bases; junction bases not matched to a gene: 5. The CDR3 covers 14 residues. The germline V gene has CDR1 LNHDA and CDR2 SQIVND (reference sequence). This CDR3 is CASSRQGIYQPQHF. The CDR3 DNA reads as TGTGCCAGTAGTAGACAGGGAATTTATCAGCCCCAGCATTTT.

The V call is TRBV5-1, the J call TRBJ2-1, with D perhaps matching TRBD1 (5 bases). Trimming stripped 2 bases from V and 0 bases from J, with 6 bases between. The length of the CDR3 is 14 residues. Per the germline V gene, CDR1 is SGHRS and CDR2 is YFSETQ. The CDR3 region is CASSFDSSYNEQFF. CDR3 DNA sequence: TGCGCCAGCAGCTTTGACAGCTCCTACAATGAGCAGTTCTTC.

The gene calls are TRBV5-1 and TRBJ2-2; 13 positions match TRBD2. V was clipped by 0 bases and J by 3 bases; unmatched bases: 2. This CDR3 has 17 amino acids. The germline V gene encodes CDR1 SGHRS and CDR2 YFSETQ. In DNA form, the CDR3 reads TGCGCCAGCAGCTTGGAGACTAGCGGGAGGTACACCGGGGAGCTGTTTTTT. The encoded protein is CASSLETSGRYTGELFF. The full variable domain, in which reference TRBV5-1 and TRBJ2-2 provide the parts outside the CDR3, is KAGVTQTPRYLIKTRGQQVTLSCSPISGHRSVSWYQQTPGQGLQFLFEYFSETQRNKGNFPGRFSGRQFSNSRSEMNVSTLELGDSALYLCASSLETSGRYTGELFFGEGSRLTVL.

The rearrangement links TRBV19 to TRBJ2-1, with 7 bases fitting TRBD2. This CDR3 contains 14 residues. Germline CDR1 and CDR2: LNHDA and SQIVND (reference sequence). Trimming cost V 7 bases and J 3 bases; bases outside gene matches: 6. Here the CDR3 DNA reads TGTGCCAGTACCGTAGGACTAGGCTACAATGAGCAGTTCTTC. This translates into CASTVGLGYNEQFF.

The chain employs TRBV9 and TRBJ2-1, with TRBD2 identical over 8 bases. This CDR3 has 15 amino acids. Germline V gene lookup returns CDR1 SGDLS and CDR2 YYNGEE. Losses at the gene ends were 3 bases for V and 8 bases for J; bases not matched to a gene: 10. CDR3 in DNA: TGTGCCAGCAGCGCCATAGCGGGGCTGGGGGATGAGCAGTTCTTC. It codes for CASSAIAGLGDEQFF.

This clone was counted a few times. CDR3 sequence: CASSHGDREYEQYF. CDR3 nucleotide sequence: TGCGCCAGCAGCCACGGGGACAGGGAGTACGAGCAGTACTTC. V gene TRBV5-1 combines with J gene TRBJ2-7, with 9 bases aligning to TRBD1. Germline V CDR1 and CDR2: SGHRS, YFSETQ. The J segment lost 4 bases and the V segment lost 4 bases, leaving 6 bases of the junction unmatched. This CDR3 has 14 amino acids.

This clone was observed a few times. CDR3 sequence: CAWSNSRNSPLHF. DNA for the CDR3: TGTGCCTGGAGTAACAGCAGGAATTCACCCCTCCACTTT. The chain employs TRBV30 and TRBJ1-6; D unclear. V dropped 2 bases and J dropped 7 bases, with 9 bases sitting between them. Germline loops: CDR1 GTSNPN, CDR2 SVGIG (reference sequence). This CDR3 has 13 amino acids.

J is TRBJ2-3 and V is TRBV6-5; D gene uncertain. V gave up 7 bases and J gave up 1 base, with 12 bases separating them. Germline V gene sequence: CDR1 MNHEY, CDR2 SVGAGI. This CDR3 has 14 residues. The CDR3 DNA reads TGTGCCAGCAACCCGATGTCGGGCACAGATACGCAGTATTTT. As protein: CASNPMSGTDTQYF.